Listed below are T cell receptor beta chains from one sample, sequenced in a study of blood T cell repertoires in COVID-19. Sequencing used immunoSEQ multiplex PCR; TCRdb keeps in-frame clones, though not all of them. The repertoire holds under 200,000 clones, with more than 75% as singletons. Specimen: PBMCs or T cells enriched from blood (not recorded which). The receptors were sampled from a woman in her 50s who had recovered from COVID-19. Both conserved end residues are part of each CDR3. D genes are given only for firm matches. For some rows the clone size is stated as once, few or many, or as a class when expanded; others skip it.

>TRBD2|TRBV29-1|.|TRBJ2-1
CSGTSGNNEQFF
TGCAGCGGAACTAGCGGCAACAATGAGCAGTTCTTC
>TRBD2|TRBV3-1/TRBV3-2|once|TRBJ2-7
CASSQHVSSGINEQYF
TGTGCCAGCAGCCAACACGTCTCTAGCGGGATAAACGAGCAGTACTTC
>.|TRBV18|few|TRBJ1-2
CASSPGREVGYTF
TGTGCCAGCTCACCGGGCAGGGAGGTCGGCTACACCTTC
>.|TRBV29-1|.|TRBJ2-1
CSVDGYNEQFF
TGCAGCGTTGACGGGTACAATGAGCAGTTCTTC
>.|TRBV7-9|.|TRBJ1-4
CASSLRETNEKLFF
TGTGCCAGCAGCCTACGGGAGACGAATGAAAAACTGTTTTTT
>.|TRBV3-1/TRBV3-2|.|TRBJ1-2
CASSQGANYGYTF
TGTGCCAGCAGCCAGGGGGCGAACTATGGCTACACCTTC
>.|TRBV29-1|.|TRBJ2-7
CSALGGAGATYEQYF
TGCAGCGCCCTGGGTGGGGCGGGGGCCACCTACGAGCAGTACTTC
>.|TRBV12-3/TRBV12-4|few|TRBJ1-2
CASSLRRETGYTF
TGTGCCAGCAGTTTACGCAGGGAAACCGGCTACACCTTC
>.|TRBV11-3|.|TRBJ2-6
CASSLETVGLIGANVLTF
TGTGCCAGCAGCTTAGAGACAGTGGGTTTAATTGGGGCCAACGTCCTGACTTTC
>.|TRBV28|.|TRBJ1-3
CASSRSGRSGNTIYF
TGTGCCAGCAGCCGAAGCGGCCGCTCTGGAAACACCATATATTTT
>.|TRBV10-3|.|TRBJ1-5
CAISDLGGDQPQHF
TGTGCCATCAGTGATCTCGGGGGGGATCAGCCCCAGCATTTT
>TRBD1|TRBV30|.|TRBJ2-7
CAWSVLPQGAYEQYF
TGTGCCTGGAGTGTACTACCCCAGGGGGCCTACGAGCAGTACTTC
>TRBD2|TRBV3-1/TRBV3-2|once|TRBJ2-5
CASSPGGSGVSETQYF
TGTGCCAGCAGCCCGGGGGGGTCGGGAGTAAGCGAGACCCAGTACTTC
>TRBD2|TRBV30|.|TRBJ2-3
CAIAGGQGTDTQYF
TGTGCCATCGCGGGAGGCCAGGGGACAGATACGCAGTATTTT
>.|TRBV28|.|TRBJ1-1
CASSPWLSSRAFF
TGTGCCAGCAGTCCTTGGTTGTCATCTAGAGCTTTCTTT
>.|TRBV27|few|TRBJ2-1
CASSLTRNSYNEQFF
TGTGCCAGCAGTCTGACACGTAACTCCTACAATGAGCAGTTCTTC
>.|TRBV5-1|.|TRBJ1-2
CASSLAEGGGYTF
TGCGCCAGCAGCTTGGCCGAGGGAGGCGGCTACACCTTC
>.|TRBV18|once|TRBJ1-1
CASSEQALNTEAFF
TGTGCCAGCTCGGAACAGGCGTTGAACACTGAAGCTTTCTTT
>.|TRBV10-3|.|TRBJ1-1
CAISDPGMALAEAFF
TGTGCCATCAGTGACCCCGGGATGGCACTGGCTGAAGCTTTCTTT
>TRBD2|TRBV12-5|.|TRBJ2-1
CASGPAGGPYNEQFF
TGTGCTAGTGGTCCAGCGGGAGGGCCATACAATGAGCAGTTCTTC
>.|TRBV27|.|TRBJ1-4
CASSHLWSGGVF
TGTGCCAGCAGTCACCTATGGTCGGGCGGGGTTTTT
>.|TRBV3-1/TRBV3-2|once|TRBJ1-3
CASSQTGTPHGNTIYF
TGTGCCAGCAGCCAGACCGGGACACCACACGGAAACACCATATATTTT
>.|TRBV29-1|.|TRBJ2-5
CSVAARGAQETQYF
TGCAGCGTTGCGGCCCGGGGGGCCCAAGAGACCCAGTACTTC
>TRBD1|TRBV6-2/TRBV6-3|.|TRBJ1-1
CASSLQGGSTEAFF
TGTGCCAGCAGTTTACAGGGGGGAAGCACTGAAGCTTTCTTT
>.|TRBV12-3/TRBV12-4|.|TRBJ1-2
CASSLLIYYGYTF
TGTGCCAGCAGTTTACTAATTTACTATGGCTACACCTTC
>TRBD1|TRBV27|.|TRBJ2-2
CASSFGDRDTGELFF
TGTGCCAGCAGTTTTGGGGACAGGGACACCGGGGAGCTGTTTTTT
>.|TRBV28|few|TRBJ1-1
CASARGQAFF
TGTGCCAGTGCCAGGGGCCAAGCTTTCTTT
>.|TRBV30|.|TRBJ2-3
CAWSVGRGSTDTQYF
TGTGCCTGGAGTGTCGGCAGGGGAAGCACAGATACGCAGTATTTT
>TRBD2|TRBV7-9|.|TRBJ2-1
CASSLWTSGRYNEQFF
TGTGCCAGCAGCTTATGGACTAGCGGACGCTACAATGAGCAGTTCTTC
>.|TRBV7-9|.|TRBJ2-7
CASSFGSGYEQYF
TGTGCCAGCAGCTTTGGGAGCGGGTACGAGCAGTACTTC
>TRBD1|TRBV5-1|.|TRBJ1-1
CASSLDRGLNTEAFF
TGCGCCAGCAGCTTGGACAGGGGATTGAACACTGAAGCTTTCTTT
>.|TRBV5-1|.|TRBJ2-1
CASSPAPQRDSYNEQFF
TGCGCCAGCAGCCCCGCCCCACAGAGAGACTCCTACAATGAGCAGTTCTTC
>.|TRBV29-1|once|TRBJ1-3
CSVEDPLGAAGNTIYF
TGCAGCGTTGAAGATCCGCTGGGGGCGGCAGGAAACACCATATATTTT
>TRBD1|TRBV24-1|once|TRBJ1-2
CATSDPGQGAPGGYTF
TGTGCCACCAGTGACCCGGGACAGGGGGCGCCGGGAGGCTACACCTTC
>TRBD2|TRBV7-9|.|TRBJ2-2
CASSSPGLAGVPGELFF
TGTGCCAGCAGCTCACCGGGACTAGCGGGAGTACCCGGGGAGCTGTTTTTT
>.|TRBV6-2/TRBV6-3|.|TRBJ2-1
CASGRPQGGLGYNEQFF
TGTGCCAGCGGCCGCCCTCAGGGCGGTCTGGGTTACAATGAGCAGTTCTTC
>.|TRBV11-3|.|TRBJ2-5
CASSLGGGTLLRPQYF
TGTGCCAGCAGCTTAGGGGGAGGTACCCTCCTGAGGCCCCAGTACTTC
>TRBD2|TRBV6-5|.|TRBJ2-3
CASTLAGTDTQYF
TGTGCCAGCACCCTAGCGGGCACAGATACGCAGTATTTT
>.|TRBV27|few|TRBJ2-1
CASTLSHPSYNEQFF
TGTGCCAGCACCCTTAGCCACCCGTCCTACAATGAGCAGTTCTTC